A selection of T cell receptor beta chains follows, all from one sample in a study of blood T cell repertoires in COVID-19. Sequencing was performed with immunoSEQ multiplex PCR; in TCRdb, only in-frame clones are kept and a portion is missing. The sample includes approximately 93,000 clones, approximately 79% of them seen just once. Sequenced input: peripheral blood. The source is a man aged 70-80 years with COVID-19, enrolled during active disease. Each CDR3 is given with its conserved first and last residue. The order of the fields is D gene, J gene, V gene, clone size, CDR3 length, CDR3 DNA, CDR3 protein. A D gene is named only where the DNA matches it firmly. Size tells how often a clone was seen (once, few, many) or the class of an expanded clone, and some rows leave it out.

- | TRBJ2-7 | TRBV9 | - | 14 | TGTGCCAGCAGCGTAGTGCCAGGCAACTACGAGCAGTACTTC | CASSVVPGNYEQYF
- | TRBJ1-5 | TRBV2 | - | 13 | TGTGCCAGCAGGAGGGATTCCAATCAGCCCCAGCATTTT | CASRRDSNQPQHF
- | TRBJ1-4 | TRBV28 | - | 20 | TGTGCCAGCAGTTTGGGGCCTTCACAGGGAATAAGACCAACTAATGAAAAACTGTTTTTT | CASSLGPSQGIRPTNEKLFF
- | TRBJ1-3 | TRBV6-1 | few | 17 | TGTGCCAGCAGTGATCCCGGAGGGAGCCGCTCTGGAAACACCATATATTTT | CASSDPGGSRSGNTIYF
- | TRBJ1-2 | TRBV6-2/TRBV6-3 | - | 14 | TGTGCCAGCAGTTACTCAAGGACAGAGACCGGCTACACCTTC | CASSYSRTETGYTF
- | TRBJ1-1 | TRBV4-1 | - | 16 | TGCGCCAGCAGCCCCCCAAAACAGGGCTCGAACACTGAAGCTTTCTTT | CASSPPKQGSNTEAFF
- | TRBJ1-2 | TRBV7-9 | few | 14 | TGTGCCAGCACCCATAACAGGGAGGGCTATGGCTACACCTTC | CASTHNREGYGYTF
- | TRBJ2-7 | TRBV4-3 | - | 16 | TGCGCCAGCAGCCAGGCTACAGGTGCGGTCGTGTACGAGCAGTACTTC | CASSQATGAVVYEQYF
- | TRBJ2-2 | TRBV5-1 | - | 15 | TGCGCCAGCAGATTAACAGAGTTGAACACCGGGGAGCTGTTTTTT | CASRLTELNTGELFF
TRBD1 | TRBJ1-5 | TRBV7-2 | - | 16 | TGTGCCAGCAGCTTACATGCGGGACAGGGGTATCAGCCCCAGCATTTT | CASSLHAGQGYQPQHF
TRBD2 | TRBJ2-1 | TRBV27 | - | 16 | TGTGCCAGCAGTCTGGCGACTAGCGGGAGTATATATGAGCAGTTCTTC | CASSLATSGSIYEQFF
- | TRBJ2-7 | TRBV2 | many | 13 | TGTGCCAGCAGTTCAGGGGCCAGCTACGAGCAGTACTTC | CASSSGASYEQYF
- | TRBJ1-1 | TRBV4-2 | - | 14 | TGTGCCAGCAGCCAAGGAGGGGGGAACACTGAAGCTTTCTTT | CASSQGGGNTEAFF
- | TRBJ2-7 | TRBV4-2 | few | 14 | TGTGCCAGCAGCCATGGCGGGGAGGCGAAAGAGCAGTACTTC | CASSHGGEAKEQYF
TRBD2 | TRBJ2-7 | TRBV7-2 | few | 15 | TGTGCCAGCAGCTTGGGACTAGCGGGAGGGAGGGAGCAGTACTTC | CASSLGLAGGREQYF
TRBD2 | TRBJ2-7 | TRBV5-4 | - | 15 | TGTGCCAGCAGCCCCTGGGGGCGGGAGGACAACGAGCAGTACTTC | CASSPWGREDNEQYF
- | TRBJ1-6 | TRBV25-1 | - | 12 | TGTGCCAGCAGTGACGGGAATTCACCCCTCCACTTT | CASSDGNSPLHF
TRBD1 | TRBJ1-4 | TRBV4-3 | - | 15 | TGCGCCAGCAGCCAGGGGACAGGGGGTAATGAAAAACTGTTTTTT | CASSQGTGGNEKLFF
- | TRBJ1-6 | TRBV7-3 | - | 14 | TGTGCCAGCAGCTACACAGGGTCGCGGTCACCCCTCCACTTT | CASSYTGSRSPLHF